Given below is one T cell receptor (beta chain) in context. These data come from a study of T cells after yellow fever vaccination. Synthesis of TCR cDNA relied on 5'RACE template switching, which attached a universal primer site and UMIs. From the 5' RACE reads, TCRdb called clonotypes with MiXCR, one entry per CDR3 protein. The sample shows some 600,000 distinct CDR3 sequences, more than 9% of them seen only once. This CDR3 is built from 12 residues. Specimen: PBMCs, collected on the day of the yellow fever booster vaccination. This receptor was obtained from a man aged 25-45 years who received the YFV17D yellow fever vaccine. This chain links TRBV21-1 with TRBJ2-7; TRBD1 is taken as the D call from the table, unchecked against the DNA. TRBV21-1 is recorded as a pseudogene. CDR3 sequence reads: CAPPEAADEQYF. CDR3 nucleotides: TGTGCTCCCCCCGAGGCCGCAGACGAGCAGTACTTC.